A single sample is the source of the 17 T cell receptor beta chains below, sequenced in a study of blood T cell repertoires in COVID-19. Only in-frame clones appear in the TCRdb table, and some are missing; sequencing was by immunoSEQ multiplex PCR. The data show 150,000 to 160,000 clones, with over 75% seen just once and roughly 0.62% held by the top ten. Sequencing was performed on peripheral blood. These receptors all stem from a man aged 55 to 70 with COVID-19, enrolled during active disease.

V gene TRBV5-6 combines with J gene TRBJ2-6; no clear D gene. Germline CDR1 and CDR2: SGHDT and YYEEEE. This CDR3 region has 15 residues. Trimming shortened V by 0 bases and J by 4 bases, and 8 bases separated the two germline ends. In nucleotides, the CDR3 is TGTGCCAGCAGCTTGGGTCAGGTGGGGGCCAACGTCCTGACTTTC. Amino acids: CASSLGQVGANVLTF.

CDR3 protein: CASSLAPAADTQYF. In DNA form, the CDR3 reads TGTGCCAGCAGCTTAGCGCCGGCGGCAGATACGCAGTATTTT. J is TRBJ2-3 and V is TRBV7-2; D call uncertain. CDR3 size: 14 residues. Trimming removed 0 bases from V and 4 bases from J, with 8 bases in between. Looked up from germline, CDR1 is SGHTA and CDR2 is FQGNSA. Full variable domain (remainder filled in from reference TRBV7-2 and TRBJ2-3): GAGVSQSPSNKVTEKGKDVELRCDPISGHTALYWYRQSLGQGLEFLIYFQGNSAPDKSGLPSDRFSAERTGGSVSTLTIQRTQQEDSAVYLCASSLAPAADTQYFGPGTRLTVL.

The CDR3 DNA follows: TGTGCCAGCTCAATTGCAGGGCGTTCTATATTCGATGGCTACACCTTC. This gives the protein CASSIAGRSIFDGYTF. J is TRBJ1-2 and V is TRBV6-9, with a tentative D call TRBD1 (5 bases). The length of the CDR3 is 16 residues. V gave up 8 bases and J gave up 6 bases, with 25 bases separating them. Per the germline V gene, CDR1 is MNHGY and CDR2 is SVAAGI.

The V and J genes are TRBV28 and TRBJ1-6; D is unresolved. The V and J ends lost 6 bases and 0 bases respectively, with 15 bases between them. There are 17 residues in the CDR3. The germline gives CDR1 MDHEN, CDR2 SYDVKM. The CDR3 sequence is CASSSIPPSSYNSPLHF. As DNA, the CDR3 is TGTGCCAGCAGCTCCATACCCCCTAGCTCCTATAATTCACCCCTCCACTTT.

This clone was counted once. This chain connects TRBV19 to TRBJ1-5, with 8 positions matching TRBD1. Germline loops: CDR1 LNHDA, CDR2 SQIVND (reference sequence). The CDR3 length is 14 residues. Germline trimming cut 4 bases from V and 5 bases from J; bases unmatched to any gene: 4. CDR3 region: CASSKQGGYQPQHF. The CDR3 nucleotides are TGTGCCAGTAGTAAACAGGGGGGGTATCAGCCCCAGCATTTT.

This clone was counted between two and nine times. V gene TRBV15 combines with J gene TRBJ1-1; 9 nucleotides align to TRBD1. CDR3 length equals 14 residues. CDR1 is LNHNV, CDR2 YYDKDF, per germline (reference sequence). V lost 4 bases, J lost 5 bases, and 5 bases stayed unmatched. The CDR3 here is CATSMGQGITEAFF. The CDR3 nucleotides read TGTGCCACCAGCATGGGACAGGGAATAACTGAAGCTTTCTTT.

The rearrangement uses TRBV6-6 and TRBJ1-2; D unresolved. The CDR3 has 11 amino acids. V was clipped by 5 bases and J by 8 bases, with 9 bases between them. Per the germline V gene, CDR1 is MNHNY and CDR2 is SVGAGI (reference sequence). The CDR3 region has the DNA TGTGCCAGCAGTCTCATAAGCGGCTACACCTTC. It specifies CASSLISGYTF.

The chain joins TRBV6-1 to TRBJ1-2, with a possible D match to TRBD1 (6 bases). The CDR3 length is 15 residues. Germline CDR1 and CDR2: MNHNS and SASEGT. Trimming removed 0 bases at V and 7 bases at J, with 15 bases between. The CDR3 protein is CASSEALTGNRGYTF. As DNA, the CDR3 is TGTGCCAGCAGTGAAGCGCTAACAGGGAACCGTGGCTACACCTTC.

This clone was recorded once. This chain joins TRBV27 and TRBJ1-1; the D is unclear. V was cut by 5 bases and J by 1 base, with 8 bases left in between. The CDR3 has 13 amino acids. Germline V gene data show CDR1 as MNHEY and CDR2 as SMNVEV (reference sequence). CDR3 DNA sequence: TGTGCCAGCAGTCCTTACAAGAACACTGAAGCTTTCTTT. Protein sequence: CASSPYKNTEAFF.

V is TRBV19 and J is TRBJ2-5; TRBD1 aligns across 11 bases. There are 15 residues in the CDR3. Losses at the gene ends were 4 bases for V and 2 bases for J; bases not matched to a gene: 3. Germline V CDR1 and CDR2: LNHDA, SQIVND (reference sequence). The CDR3 DNA reads as TGTGCCAGTAGTAAAGGGACAGGGGGGCAAGAGACCCAGTACTTC. Amino acid sequence: CASSKGTGGQETQYF.

The chain recombines TRBV7-2 with TRBJ1-6; 8 nucleotides align to TRBD1. The trim removed 2 bases at V and 7 bases at J, leaving 4 bases unmatched. Germline values: CDR1 SGHTA, CDR2 FQGNSA. CDR3 length: 15 residues. The CDR3 DNA is TGTGCCAGCAGCTTACAGGGGGCAGGCAATTCACCCCTCCACTTT. Protein: CASSLQGAGNSPLHF.

This chain links TRBV5-4 with TRBJ1-1; D is unclear. V lost 5 bases and J 5 bases, leaving 13 bases between the germline ends. Germline V gene sequence: CDR1 SGHNT, CDR2 YYREEE (reference sequence). The CDR3 has 13 residues. The CDR3 is CASRPGMGTEAFF. The CDR3 bases are TGTGCCAGCAGGCCGGGAATGGGAACTGAAGCTTTCTTT.

The gene calls are TRBV5-1 and TRBJ2-5; 9 bases line up with TRBD2. Per the germline V gene, CDR1 is SGHRS and CDR2 is YFSETQ. The CDR3 has 15 residues. V gave up 4 bases and J gave up 5 bases; unmatched junction bases: 9. The CDR3, as DNA: TGCGCCAGCAGCGCGAGCGGGGGGCAGGGGGAGACCCAGTACTTC. It codes for CASSASGGQGETQYF.

This chain connects TRBV21-1 to TRBJ1-5; the D segment call TRBD1 is taken from the table without a DNA check. TRBV21-1 corresponds to a pseudogene. This CDR3 contains 19 residues. CDR3 sequence: CASSELLRCDAGDNQPQHF. The CDR3 nucleotides read TGTGCCAGCAGCGAATTATTACGGTGTGATGCAGGGGACAATCAGCCCCAGCATTTT.

The V gene is TRBV24-1, the J gene TRBJ2-3; a weak D match, TRBD1 (5 bases). The V end lost 0 bases, the J end lost 6 bases, and 9 bases lay between the germline ends. From germline, CDR1 is KGHDR and CDR2 SFDVKD. CDR3 size: 14 residues. CDR3 nucleotides: TGTGCCACCAGTGATTTGCAGGGTTCCGATACGCAGTATTTT. Translation: CATSDLQGSDTQYF.

This rearrangement joins TRBV6-6 to TRBJ1-6; a possible D gene is TRBD1 (5 bases). Germline V gene sequence: CDR1 MNHNY, CDR2 SVGAGI (reference sequence). The CDR3 spans 12 residues. V gave up 11 bases and J gave up 7 bases, with 12 bases separating them. The CDR3 DNA reads TGTGCCCTCAGCGGGGGGAATTCACCCCTCCACTTT. Its protein product is CALSGGNSPLHF.

The J gene is TRBJ2-5, the V gene TRBV10-3, with 7 bases that match TRBD1. V gave up 1 base and J gave up 1 base; unmatched junction bases: 3. This CDR3 contains 15 residues. Germline CDR1 reads ENHRY; CDR2 reads SYGVKD. This chain's CDR3 is CAISEWGTAQETQYF. The CDR3 DNA is TGTGCCATCAGTGAGTGGGGGACAGCCCAAGAGACCCAGTACTTC.